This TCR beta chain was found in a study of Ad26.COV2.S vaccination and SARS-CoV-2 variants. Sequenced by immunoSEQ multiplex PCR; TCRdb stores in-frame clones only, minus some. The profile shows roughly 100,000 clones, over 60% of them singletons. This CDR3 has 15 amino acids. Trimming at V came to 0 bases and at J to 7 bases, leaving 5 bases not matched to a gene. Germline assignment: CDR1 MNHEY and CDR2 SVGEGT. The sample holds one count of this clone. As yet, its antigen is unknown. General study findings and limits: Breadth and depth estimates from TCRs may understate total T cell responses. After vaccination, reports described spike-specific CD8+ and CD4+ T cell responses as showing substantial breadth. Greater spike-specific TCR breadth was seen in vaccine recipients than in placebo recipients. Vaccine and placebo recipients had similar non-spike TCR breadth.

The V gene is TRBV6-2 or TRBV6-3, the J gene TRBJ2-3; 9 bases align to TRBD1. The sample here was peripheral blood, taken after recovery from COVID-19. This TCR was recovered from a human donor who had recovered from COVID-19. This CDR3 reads CASSYSRDRVNTQYF. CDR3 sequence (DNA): TGTGCCAGCAGTTACTCCCGGGACAGGGTAAATACGCAGTATTTT.